These T cell receptor beta chains were read from a single sample in a study of T cells in Graves' hyperthyroidism and ophthalmopathy. One entry per CDR3 protein results from TCRdb running MiXCR on the multiplex PCR reads. This table holds 500,000 to 650,000 distinct CDR3 sequences, around 15% found once. Sequenced material: blood. The receptors were gathered from a woman in her thirties or forties with Graves' hyperthyroidism. Each CDR3 is given with its conserved first and last residue. D genes are given only for firm matches. Clone sizes are given selectively: once, few, many, or a class where the clone is expanded.

cdr3_nt | cdr3_aa | j_call | v_call | d_call | clone_size
TGTGCCAGCTCACCGGTCTTATGGCGTTCCTACAGTGAGCAGTTCTTC | CASSPVLWRSYSEQFF | TRBJ2-1 | TRBV18 | - | few
TGTGCCAGCAGTGAAGACAGGGCGATCGCTGAAGCTTTCTTT | CASSEDRAIAEAFF | TRBJ1-1 | TRBV2 | - | many
TGTGCCACCAGTGATCGGGCGTTCAATGAGCAGTTCTTC | CATSDRAFNEQFF | TRBJ2-1 | TRBV24-1 | - | -
TGCAGTGCTAGTAGGCTAGCGGGGAGCAATGAGCAGTTCTTC | CSASRLAGSNEQFF | TRBJ2-1 | TRBV20-1 | TRBD2 | many
TGTGCCAGCAGTGAAGAAGTCGCGGGAAGCTCAGATACGCAGTATTTT | CASSEEVAGSSDTQYF | TRBJ2-3 | TRBV6-1 | - | many
TGCAGCGGTAATCTGTTAGATACGCAGTATTTT | CSGNLLDTQYF | TRBJ2-3 | TRBV29-1 | - | many
TGTGCCAGCAGTGACTTTGGGGGTTGGACTGAAGCTTTCTTT | CASSDFGGWTEAFF | TRBJ1-1 | TRBV6-2/TRBV6-3 | - | few
TGTGCCAGCAGTCGTAGGACAGGGGGCTTGAATGAGCAGTTCTTC | CASSRRTGGLNEQFF | TRBJ2-1 | TRBV27 | TRBD1 | few
TGTGCCAGCAGCTTCGCAGGAAGAAATGAGCAGTTCTTC | CASSFAGRNEQFF | TRBJ2-1 | TRBV7-8 | - | many
TGTGCCAGTAGTATATACGTGGGTGAAGGCACGAACCTCAATCAGCCCCAGCATTTT | CASSIYVGEGTNLNQPQHF | TRBJ1-5 | TRBV19 | - | -